The TCR beta chain described here comes from a study of cytomegalovirus exposure and HLA in healthy donors (dated by TCRdb to the late 2010s). With regard to the full study: An earlier analysis of 587 of the donors reported roughly 270 Gb of sequence data and 120 million or so unique TCR beta sequences from 150 million to 200 million T cells. An early release that covered approximately 600 HLA-typed donors contained about 290 gigabases of sequencing data and around 85 million unique TCR sequences. The genetic ancestry cluster associated with self-reported Caucasian donors included 81% of the roughly 360 genotyped donors. The study aimed to test whether signatures of past pathogen exposure could be identified by cataloging public T cell receptors. The T cell repertoires of 666 subjects were profiled by immunosequencing and related to cytomegalovirus serostatus. Besides the first cohort of roughly 700 subjects, a separate validation cohort made up of over a hundred different subjects was used. High-throughput TCR immunosequencing, statistical association of individual TCRs with disease status, and machine learning were combined to predict cytomegalovirus infection status. A later analysis re-analyzed previously published TCR beta repertoires from about 730 donors and added high-resolution HLA genotyping to study TCR occurrence patterns. Rather than drawing on any new phenotypic data, the later analysis identified candidate immune exposures from TCR beta sequences and the way those sequences occurred across donors. To decide whether each TCR beta V gene segment behaved as functional or pseudogenic, an earlier analysis of some 580 of the donors relied on high-throughput TCR beta sequencing. Donor age, sex, ethnicity and CMV serostatus were collected together with the repertoire data. A later genetic analysis used genome-wide SNP genotypes for 398 of the 666 donors, treating that subset as a discovery cohort. Every repertoire in the discovery cohort had been generated on one and the same sequencing platform. Both class I and class II loci were covered by HLA typing, at four-digit resolution. Typing coverage varied by locus: roughly 629-640 donors for A, B, C, DRB1 and DQB1; approximately 500 for DQA1; approximately 610 for DPA1; around 450 for DPB1. Several DR-DQ haplotypes were handled as single units for association and clustering because linkage in the cohort was strong. Among 300 to 450 genotyped donors of the cohort, an average of approximately 240,000 unique TCR beta nucleotide sequences were sequenced per donor, approximately 20% of them non-productive. What the research found in general, with its limitations: Only TCR beta chains were sequenced in this cohort, and the absence of alpha or paired-chain data limited detectable features. A group of highly shared sequence variants was considered likely to be a technical artifact of the sequencing pipeline. In the study, approximately 160 TCR beta chains were listed as associated with cytomegalovirus. A later analysis reported that several top co-occurrence clusters appeared linked to parvovirus B19, influenza, CMV and Epstein-Barr virus. Strong co-occurrence of HLA alleles, especially DR and DQ, made assigning TCR associations to individual alleles difficult. A later analysis found that TCR association rates varied across HLA loci, with DRB1 alleles showing the most associated TCRs and HLA-C alleles the fewest. In a later analysis, HLA-associated TCR beta chains showed more clonal expansion and lower generation probabilities than non-associated chains that were equally common. The 87-base-pair reads could not distinguish some IMGT-functional V segments, including TRBV6-2 and TRBV6-3, so those segments were excluded. Compared with the roughly 700-donor mean, donors in an Asian-associated ancestry cluster had fewer N-insertions in productive TCRs, according to a later genetic analysis. A further reported finding was that TCR beta sequences accurately predicted the HLA-A and HLA-B alleles for most subjects in the first cohort. Most TCR sequences were observed very rarely across donors, whereas some public TCRs were present in many individuals. Most CMV-associated TCR beta chains appeared to be HLA-restricted in a later analysis, and the HLA associations seemed to be driven largely by CMV exposure. The classifier was reported to diagnose cytomegalovirus status with high specificity and sensitivity in both the original cohort and the validation cohort. It was suggested by the authors that the approach could potentially be generalized to other disease states and immunological phenotypes. At a false discovery rate of 0.05, a later analysis linked some 18,000 TCR beta sequences to specific HLA alleles. In vitro tests confirmed that a few of the cytomegalovirus-associated TCR beta chains recognize cytomegalovirus antigens. Because some donors lacked HLA typing at each locus, the association tests relied only on the typed subset. Because counts were too low, more than 15 rarely observed V segments, including chromosome 9 orphons, were left out of the earlier analysis of over 550 of the donors. Correlated functional status among segregating V segments might reflect linkage disequilibrium, but an unknown experimental factor could not be ruled out. V-gene and J-gene trimming of TCR beta chains was associated with a missense DCLRE1C variant in a later genetic analysis, and the association was replicated in an independent cohort. Broadly in line with IMGT annotations, most TCR beta V segments showed up in productive rearrangements about 87% or about 30% of the time in an earlier analysis of some 590 of the donors. For the cohort, immune exposure information was limited to CMV serostatus. Presence/absence analyses assumed roughly uniform sequencing depth across donors, an assumption that may not hold.

Regarding this clone: The target of this receptor is not known. No much larger clone is present one base from it, and per-base qualities are unavailable.

The cohort consisted of 666 healthy bone marrow donors. At the time of sampling, every cohort member was nominally healthy, though immune exposures that went unrecorded were likely present. The donor tested CMV seronegative, placing the donor among the approximately 400 seronegative members of the cohort. Every donor gave a peripheral blood sample, and the peripheral blood mononuclear cells from that sample were used for TCR beta sequencing. The Qiagen DNeasy Blood Extraction Kit was used to extract genomic DNA from the blood cell samples. The library was produced with the immunoSEQ multiplex PCR assay. For the multiplex PCR, a mixture combining 60 forward primers for TCR Vbeta segments and 13 reverse primers for TCR Jbeta segments was used. The CDR3 region of rearranged TCR beta genes was amplified from genomic DNA by a multiplex PCR assay. The Illumina HiSeq System was used to sequence the amplified TCR beta libraries as 87-base-pair reads. The published analysis was carried out like this. A later analysis tallied 70 million to 100 million unique TCR beta chains across the roughly 610 repertoires, and approximately 12 million of those chains were shared by two or more donors. To remove PCR and sequencing errors, raw reads were error-corrected and collapsed into unique sequences using a nearest-neighbor algorithm that merged closely related sequences. V, D and J gene segments were assigned by aligning CDR3 sequences to IMGT reference sequences. Each retained sequence needed at least a six-nucleotide match to both a V gene segment and a J gene segment. A rearrangement counted as productive if the CDR3 had no stop codons and remained in frame with V and J, and every other rearrangement counted as non-productive. CDR3 was defined according to IMGT convention as the region running from the second conserved V-encoded cysteine to the conserved J-encoded phenylalanine. In an earlier analysis of around 540 of the donors, sequences lacking an unambiguous match to a single V gene segment were excluded. In an earlier analysis of several hundred of the donors, V segments were called functional above 56.7% productive rearrangements and were called segregating when the between-donor standard deviation exceeded 5%. To diagnose cytomegalovirus status from the catalog of TCR beta chain sequences, a statistical classification framework was built. V and J gene assignment, in a later analysis, came from comparing TCR nucleotide sequences with IMGT/GENE-DB human TR gene sequences. A later analysis assigned CDR3 sequences and most-parsimonious VDJ recombination scenarios with the TCRdist pipeline. In a later analysis, each TCR beta chain was defined by its CDR3 amino acid sequence together with its V-gene family, and reads without a unique V-gene family were excluded. In a later analysis, some 600 highly shared, low-generation-probability nucleotide sequences were removed to address suspected cross-contamination and a sequencing artifact. For each public chain, a later analysis derived a clonal expansion index from normalized ranks of inferred template counts within each repertoire. In a later analysis, generation probabilities were computed using a VDJ recombination model fitted to out-of-frame rearrangements, and the results were checked against IGoR. In a later analysis, hypergeometric tests were used to score TCR-TCR, TCR-HLA and TCR-CMV co-occurrence, with a repertoire-size bias correction applied to TCR pairs. A later analysis estimated false discovery rates by permuting HLA or CMV assignments 20 times. A later analysis grouped co-occurring TCRs with DBSCAN, adding TCRdist sequence similarity when clustering within HLA-allele-positive subsets. For co-occurrence clustering, repertoires with fewer than 30,000 or more than 120,000 public chains were excluded, along with a handful of repertoires with anomalous nucleotide sharing. Held by TCRdb, this immuneACCESS table contains in-frame sequences only and omits some clones. Under half of the omission traces to an unresolved V gene where checked; the cause of the rest is unknown. The V and J calls and clone size come from that table; D and trimming were worked out from the DNA. This sample has about 120,000 clones in its table, and 60% to 85% of those were observed once. Of the sample, 2.7% falls within the top ten clones.

The CDR3 measures 15 amino acids from cysteine to phenylalanine. Left in the record is the CDR3 DNA by itself, 45 bases read in frame from the first base. Cut back by 1 base and 3 bases, the V and J ends lie 10 bases apart. CDR1 MGHRA and CDR2 YSYEKL were looked up in the germline V gene. The V and J segments used are TRBV4-1 and TRBJ2-1; TRBD2 is a weak D gene call, 7 bases matching. Sequences were obtained from PBMCs. This sequence originates from a female donor in good health and CMV-seronegative. Here the CDR3 is given as CASSQGGGVYNEQFF. The DNA is TGCGCCAGCAGCCAAGGAGGGGGGGTCTACAATGAGCAGTTCTTC.